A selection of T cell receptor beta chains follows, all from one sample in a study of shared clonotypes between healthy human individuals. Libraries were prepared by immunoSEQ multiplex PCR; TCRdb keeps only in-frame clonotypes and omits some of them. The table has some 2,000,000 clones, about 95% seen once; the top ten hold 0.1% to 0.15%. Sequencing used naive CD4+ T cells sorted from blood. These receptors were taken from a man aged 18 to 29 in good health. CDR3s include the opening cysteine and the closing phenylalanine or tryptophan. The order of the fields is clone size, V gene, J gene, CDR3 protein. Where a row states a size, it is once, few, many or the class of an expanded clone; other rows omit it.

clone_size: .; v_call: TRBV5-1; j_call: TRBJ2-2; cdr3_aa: CASSIEGPRGGELFF
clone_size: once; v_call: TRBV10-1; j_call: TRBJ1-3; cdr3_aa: CASSDGQGSGNTIYF
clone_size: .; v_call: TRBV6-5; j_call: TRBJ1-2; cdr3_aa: CASSYSKKAGLYGYTF
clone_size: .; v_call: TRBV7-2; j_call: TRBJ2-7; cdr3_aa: CASSLRTASYEQYF
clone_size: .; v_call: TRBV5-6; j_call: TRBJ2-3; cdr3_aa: CASSSALAGGFTDTQYF
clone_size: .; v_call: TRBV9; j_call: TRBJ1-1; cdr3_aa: CASSSGVSATEAFF
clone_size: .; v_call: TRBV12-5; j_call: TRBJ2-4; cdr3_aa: CASGSLSGRKNIQYF
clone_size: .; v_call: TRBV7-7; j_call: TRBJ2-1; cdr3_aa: CASSPAGGPQWEQFF
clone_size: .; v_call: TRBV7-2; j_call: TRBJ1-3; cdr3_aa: CASSQQGSGNTIYF
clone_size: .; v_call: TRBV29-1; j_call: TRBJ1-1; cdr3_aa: CSVAYTGTEAFF
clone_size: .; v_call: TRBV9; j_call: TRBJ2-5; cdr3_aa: CASSAPGGTSGRETQYF
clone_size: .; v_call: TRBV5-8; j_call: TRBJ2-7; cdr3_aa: CASIVQGHTSYEQYF
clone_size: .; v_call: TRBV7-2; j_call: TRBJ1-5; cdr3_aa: CASSLDLVRGNQPQHF
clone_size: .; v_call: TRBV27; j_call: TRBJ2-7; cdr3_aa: CASSVTSGGAYEQYF
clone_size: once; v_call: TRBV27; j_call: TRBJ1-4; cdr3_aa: CASSLDRAGEKLFF
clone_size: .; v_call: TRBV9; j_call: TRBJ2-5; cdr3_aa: CASSVGVSGVQETQYF
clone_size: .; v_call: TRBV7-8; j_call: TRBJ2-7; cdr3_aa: CASSRDRIPKNSYEQYF
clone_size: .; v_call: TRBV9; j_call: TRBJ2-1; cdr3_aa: CASSPTSGAYNEQFF
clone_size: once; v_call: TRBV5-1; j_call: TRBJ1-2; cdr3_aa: CASSPVFTGANYGYTF
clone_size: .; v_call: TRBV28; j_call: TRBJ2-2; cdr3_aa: CASSPVAGTGELFF
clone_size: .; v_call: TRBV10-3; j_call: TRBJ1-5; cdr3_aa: CAVGKSSNQPQHF
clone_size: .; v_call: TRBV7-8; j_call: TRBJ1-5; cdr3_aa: CASSLSFDGQGLTQPQHF
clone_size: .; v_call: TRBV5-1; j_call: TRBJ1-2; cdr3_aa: CASSSAGTVYGYTF
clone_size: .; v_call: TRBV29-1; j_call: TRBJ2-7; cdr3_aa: CSVGGAGEQYF
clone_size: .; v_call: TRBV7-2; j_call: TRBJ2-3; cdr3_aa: CASSQGLAGRATDTQYF
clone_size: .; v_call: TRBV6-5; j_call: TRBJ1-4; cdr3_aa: CASSPSSRGEKLFF
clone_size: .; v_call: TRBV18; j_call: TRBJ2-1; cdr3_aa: CASSPRLAGVTDNEQFF
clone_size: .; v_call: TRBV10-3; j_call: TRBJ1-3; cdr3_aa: CAISGTAGNTIYF
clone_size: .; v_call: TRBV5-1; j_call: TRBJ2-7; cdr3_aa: CASSPGDREAPYEQYF
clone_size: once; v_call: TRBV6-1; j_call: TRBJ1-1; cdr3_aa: CASSGRPDMNTEAFF
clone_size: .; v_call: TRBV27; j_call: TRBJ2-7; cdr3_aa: CASSFLSGNSYEQYF
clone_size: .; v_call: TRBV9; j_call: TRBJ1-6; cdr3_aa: CASSVAGTAYSPLHF
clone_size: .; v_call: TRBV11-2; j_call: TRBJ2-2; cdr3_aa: CASSQDHRVITGELFF
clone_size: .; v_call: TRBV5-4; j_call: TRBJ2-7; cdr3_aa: CASTKGGGSYEQYF
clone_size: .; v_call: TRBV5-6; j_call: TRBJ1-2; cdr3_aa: CASSLVNDNYGYTF
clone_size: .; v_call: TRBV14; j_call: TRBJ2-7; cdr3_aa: CASSRSSHSYEQYF
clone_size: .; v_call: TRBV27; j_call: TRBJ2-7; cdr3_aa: CASRQGTWSEQYF
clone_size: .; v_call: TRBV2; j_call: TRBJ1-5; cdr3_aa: CASSGLDFQPQHF
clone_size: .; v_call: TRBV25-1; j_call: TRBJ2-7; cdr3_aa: CASSAGVYEQYF
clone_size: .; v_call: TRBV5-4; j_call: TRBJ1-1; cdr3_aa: CASSAKGGNTEAFF
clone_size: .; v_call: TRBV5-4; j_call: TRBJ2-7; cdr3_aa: CASSSTGAGFVYEQYF
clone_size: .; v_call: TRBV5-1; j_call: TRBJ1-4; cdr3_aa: CASRLSNEKLFF
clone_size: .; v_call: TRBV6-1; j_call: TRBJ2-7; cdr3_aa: CASSEAGPGVYEQYF
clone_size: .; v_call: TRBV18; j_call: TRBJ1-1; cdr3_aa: CASSPGTGAEAFF
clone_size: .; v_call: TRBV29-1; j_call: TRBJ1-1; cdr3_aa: CSVGADTEAFF
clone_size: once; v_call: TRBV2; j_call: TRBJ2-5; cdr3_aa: CASSEIRGETQYF
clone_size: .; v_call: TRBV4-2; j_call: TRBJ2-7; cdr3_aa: CASSREGQGIYEQYF
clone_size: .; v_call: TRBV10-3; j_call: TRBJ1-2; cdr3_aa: CAISESQGDYGYTF
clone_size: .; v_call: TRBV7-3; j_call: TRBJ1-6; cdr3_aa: CASSPGTGANSPLHF
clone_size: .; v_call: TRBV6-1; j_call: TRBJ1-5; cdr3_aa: CASSFQQGQPQHF